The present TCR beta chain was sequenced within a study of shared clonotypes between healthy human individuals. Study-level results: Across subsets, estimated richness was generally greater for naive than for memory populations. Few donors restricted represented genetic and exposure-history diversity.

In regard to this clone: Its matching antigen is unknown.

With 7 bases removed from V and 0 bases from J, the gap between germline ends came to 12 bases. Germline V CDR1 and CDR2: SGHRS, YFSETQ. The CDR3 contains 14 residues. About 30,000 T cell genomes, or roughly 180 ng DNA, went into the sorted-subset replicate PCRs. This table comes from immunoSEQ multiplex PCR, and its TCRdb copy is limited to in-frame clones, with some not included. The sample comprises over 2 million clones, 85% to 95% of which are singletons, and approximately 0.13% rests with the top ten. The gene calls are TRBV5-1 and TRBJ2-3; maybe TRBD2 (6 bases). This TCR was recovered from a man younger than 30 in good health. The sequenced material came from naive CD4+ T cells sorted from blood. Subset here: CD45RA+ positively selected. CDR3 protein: CASGRDPSTDTQYF. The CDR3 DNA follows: TGCGCCAGCGGGCGGGACCCTAGCACAGATACGCAGTATTTT.